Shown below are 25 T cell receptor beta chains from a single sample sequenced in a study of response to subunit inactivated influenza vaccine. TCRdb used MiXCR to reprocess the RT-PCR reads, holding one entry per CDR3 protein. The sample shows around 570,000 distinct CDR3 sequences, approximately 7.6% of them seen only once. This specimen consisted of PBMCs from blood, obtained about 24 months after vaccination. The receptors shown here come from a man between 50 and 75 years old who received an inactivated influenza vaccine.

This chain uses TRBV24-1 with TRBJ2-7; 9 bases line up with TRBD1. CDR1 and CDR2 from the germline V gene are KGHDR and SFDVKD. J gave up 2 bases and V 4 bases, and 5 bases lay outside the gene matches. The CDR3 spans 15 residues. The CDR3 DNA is TGTGCCACCAGTGAGACCGGGACAGGGACCTACGAGCAGTACTTC. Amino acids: CATSETGTGTYEQYF.

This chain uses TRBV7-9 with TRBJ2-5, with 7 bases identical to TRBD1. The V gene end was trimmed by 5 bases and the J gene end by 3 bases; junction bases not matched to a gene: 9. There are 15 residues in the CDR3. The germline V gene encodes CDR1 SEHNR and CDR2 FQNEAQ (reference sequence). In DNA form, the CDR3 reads TGTGCCAGCAGCCGCTCCAGGGGGTTTAAAGAGACCCAGTACTTC. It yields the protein CASSRSRGFKETQYF.

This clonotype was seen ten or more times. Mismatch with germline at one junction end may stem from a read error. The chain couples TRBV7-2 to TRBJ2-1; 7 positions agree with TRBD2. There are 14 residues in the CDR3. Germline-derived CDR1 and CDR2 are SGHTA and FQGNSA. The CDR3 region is CASSPGGTYNEQFF. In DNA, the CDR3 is TGCGCCAGCAGCCCGGGGGGTACCTACAATGAGCAGTTCTTC.

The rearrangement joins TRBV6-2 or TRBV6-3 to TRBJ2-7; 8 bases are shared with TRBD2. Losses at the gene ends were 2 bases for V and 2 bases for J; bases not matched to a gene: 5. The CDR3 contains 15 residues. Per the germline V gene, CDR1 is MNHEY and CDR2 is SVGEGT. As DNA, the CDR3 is TGTGCCAGCAGTTACCTAGCGGGCGATACCTACGAGCAGTACTTC. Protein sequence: CASSYLAGDTYEQYF.

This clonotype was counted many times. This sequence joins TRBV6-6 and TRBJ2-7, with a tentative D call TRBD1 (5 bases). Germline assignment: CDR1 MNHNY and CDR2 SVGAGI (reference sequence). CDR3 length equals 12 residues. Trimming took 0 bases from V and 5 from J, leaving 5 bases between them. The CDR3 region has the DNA TGTGCCAGCAGTTACTCAGGGGACGAGCAGTACTTC. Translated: CASSYSGDEQYF.

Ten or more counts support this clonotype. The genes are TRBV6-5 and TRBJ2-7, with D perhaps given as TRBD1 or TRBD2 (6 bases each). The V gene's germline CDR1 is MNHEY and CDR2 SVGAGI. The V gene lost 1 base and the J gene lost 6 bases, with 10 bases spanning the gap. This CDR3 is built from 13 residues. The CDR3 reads CASSYLRGVEQYF. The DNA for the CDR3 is TGTGCCAGCAGTTACTTAAGGGGGGTCGAGCAGTACTTC.

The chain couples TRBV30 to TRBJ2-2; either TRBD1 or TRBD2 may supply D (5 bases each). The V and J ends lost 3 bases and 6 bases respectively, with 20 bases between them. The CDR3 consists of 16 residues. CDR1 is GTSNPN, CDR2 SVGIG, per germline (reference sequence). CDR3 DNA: TGTGCCTGGAGGAGGGGCAGTTATCTCGGTGCCGGGGAGCTGTTTTTT. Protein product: CAWRRGSYLGAGELFF.

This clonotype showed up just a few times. This chain's CDR3 is CAVGVLADNEQFF. The CDR3 nucleotides are TGTGCCGTAGGGGTGCTAGCGGACAATGAGCAGTTCTTC. The V call is TRBV10-3, the J call TRBJ2-1; TRBD2 matches 7 bases. After removal of 11 bases from V and 5 bases from J, the junction contained 9 bases not matched to a gene. CDR3 length: 13 amino acids. CDR1 is ENHRY and CDR2 is SYGVKD in the germline V gene.

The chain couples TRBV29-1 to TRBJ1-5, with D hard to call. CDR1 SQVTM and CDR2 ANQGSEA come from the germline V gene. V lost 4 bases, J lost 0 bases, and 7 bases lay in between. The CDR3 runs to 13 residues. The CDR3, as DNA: TGCAGCGTTGCCGAGAGTAGCAATCAGCCCCAGCATTTT. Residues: CSVAESSNQPQHF.

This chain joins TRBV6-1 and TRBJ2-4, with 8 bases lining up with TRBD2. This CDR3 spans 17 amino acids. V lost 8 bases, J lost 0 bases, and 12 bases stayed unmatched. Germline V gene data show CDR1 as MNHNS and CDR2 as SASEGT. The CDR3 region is CASRAGREGVAKNIQYF. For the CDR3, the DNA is TGTGCCAGCCGTGCCGGGAGGGAGGGGGTAGCCAAAAACATTCAGTACTTC.

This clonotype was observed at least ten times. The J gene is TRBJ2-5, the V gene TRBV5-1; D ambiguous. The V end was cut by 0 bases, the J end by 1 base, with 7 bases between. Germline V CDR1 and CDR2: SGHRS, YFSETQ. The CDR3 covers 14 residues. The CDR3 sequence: CASSLEVRQETQYF. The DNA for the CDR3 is TGCGCCAGCAGCTTGGAGGTTCGCCAAGAGACCCAGTACTTC.

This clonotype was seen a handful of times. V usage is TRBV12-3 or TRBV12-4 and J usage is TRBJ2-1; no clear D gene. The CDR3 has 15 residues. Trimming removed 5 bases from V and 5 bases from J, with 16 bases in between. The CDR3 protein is CASSPRAAVHNEQFF. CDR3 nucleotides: TGTGCCAGCAGTCCCCGGGCAGCCGTCCACAATGAGCAGTTCTTC.

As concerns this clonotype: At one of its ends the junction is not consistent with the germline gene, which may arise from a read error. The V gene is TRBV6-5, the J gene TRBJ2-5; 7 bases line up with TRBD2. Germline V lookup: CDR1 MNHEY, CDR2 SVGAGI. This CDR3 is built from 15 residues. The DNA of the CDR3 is TGTGCCAGCAGTCACTCGAGCGGGGCGCAAGAGACCCAGTACTTC. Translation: CASSHSSGAQETQYF.

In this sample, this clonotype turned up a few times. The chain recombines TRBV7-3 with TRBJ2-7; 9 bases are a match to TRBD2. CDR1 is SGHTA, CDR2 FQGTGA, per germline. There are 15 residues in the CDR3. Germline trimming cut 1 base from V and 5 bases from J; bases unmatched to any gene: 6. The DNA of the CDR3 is TGTGCCAGCAGCTTAAATGGACTAGCGTGGAACGAGCAGTACTTC. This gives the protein CASSLNGLAWNEQYF.

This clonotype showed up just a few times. The CDR3, as DNA: TGTGCCAGCACCCGGCGTAGCACCGACTACAATGAGCAGTTCTTC. Residues: CASTRRSTDYNEQFF. The chain is built from TRBV11-2 and TRBJ2-1; unclear D gene. V was shortened by 7 bases and J by 3 bases, with 16 bases between the two germline ends. Looked up from germline, CDR1 is SGHAT and CDR2 is FQNNGV. This CDR3 is 15 amino acids long.

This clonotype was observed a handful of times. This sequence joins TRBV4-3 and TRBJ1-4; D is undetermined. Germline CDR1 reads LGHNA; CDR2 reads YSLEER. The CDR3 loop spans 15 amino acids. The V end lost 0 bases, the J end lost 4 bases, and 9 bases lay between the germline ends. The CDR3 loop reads CASSQDQRINEKLFF. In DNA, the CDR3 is TGCGCCAGCAGCCAAGATCAACGGATTAATGAAAAACTGTTTTTT.

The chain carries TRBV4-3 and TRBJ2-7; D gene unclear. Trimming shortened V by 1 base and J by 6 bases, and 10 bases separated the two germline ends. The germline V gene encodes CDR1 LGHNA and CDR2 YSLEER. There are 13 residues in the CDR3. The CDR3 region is CASSQVEGSEQYF. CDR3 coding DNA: TGCGCCAGCAGCCAAGTCGAAGGGTCCGAGCAGTACTTC.

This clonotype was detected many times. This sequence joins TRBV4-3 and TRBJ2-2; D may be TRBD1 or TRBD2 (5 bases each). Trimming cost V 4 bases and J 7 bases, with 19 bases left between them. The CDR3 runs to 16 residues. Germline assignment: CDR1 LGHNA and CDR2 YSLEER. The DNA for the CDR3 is TGCGCCAGCAGCCCAAGCCGGGGCAGTGGGGTCGGGGAGCTGTTTTTT. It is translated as CASSPSRGSGVGELFF.

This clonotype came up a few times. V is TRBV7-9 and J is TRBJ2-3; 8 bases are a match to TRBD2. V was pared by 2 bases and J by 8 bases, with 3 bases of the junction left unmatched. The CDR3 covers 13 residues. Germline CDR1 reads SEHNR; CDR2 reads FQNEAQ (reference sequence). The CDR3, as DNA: TGTGCCAGCAGCTTATACGGGACTAGTACGCAGTATTTT. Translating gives CASSLYGTSTQYF.

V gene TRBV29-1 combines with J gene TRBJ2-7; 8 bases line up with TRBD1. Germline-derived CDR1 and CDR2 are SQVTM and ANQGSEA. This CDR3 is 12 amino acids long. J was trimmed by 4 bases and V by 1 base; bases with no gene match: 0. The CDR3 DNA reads TGCAGCGTTGAAGGGACAGGGTACGAGCAGTACTTC. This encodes CSVEGTGYEQYF.

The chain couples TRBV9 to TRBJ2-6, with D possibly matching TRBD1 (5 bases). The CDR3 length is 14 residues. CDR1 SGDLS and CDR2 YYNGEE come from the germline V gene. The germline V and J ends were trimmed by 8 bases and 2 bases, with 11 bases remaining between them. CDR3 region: CASSRVAGANVLTF. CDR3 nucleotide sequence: TGTGCCAGTTCCAGGGTGGCTGGGGCCAACGTCCTGACTTTC.

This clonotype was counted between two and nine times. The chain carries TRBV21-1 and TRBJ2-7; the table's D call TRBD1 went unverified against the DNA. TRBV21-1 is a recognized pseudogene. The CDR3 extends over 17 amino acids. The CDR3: CASSKSTLGDTRCEQYF. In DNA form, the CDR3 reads TGTGCCAGCAGCAAATCCACGCTGGGGGACACTCGTTGTGAGCAGTACTTC.

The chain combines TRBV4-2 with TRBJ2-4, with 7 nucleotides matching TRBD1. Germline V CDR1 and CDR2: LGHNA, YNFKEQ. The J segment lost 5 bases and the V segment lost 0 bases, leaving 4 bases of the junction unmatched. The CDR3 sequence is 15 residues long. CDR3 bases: TGTGCCAGCAGCCAAGAAGGGACAGTCGAAAACATTCAGTACTTC. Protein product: CASSQEGTVENIQYF.

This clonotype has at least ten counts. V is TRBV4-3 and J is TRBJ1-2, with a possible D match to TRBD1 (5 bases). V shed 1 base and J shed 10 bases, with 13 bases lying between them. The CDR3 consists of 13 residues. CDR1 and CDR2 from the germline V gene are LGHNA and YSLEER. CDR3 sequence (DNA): TGCGCCAGCAGCCAAGGAGAAGGGGCGTACTACACCTTC. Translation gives CASSQGEGAYYTF.

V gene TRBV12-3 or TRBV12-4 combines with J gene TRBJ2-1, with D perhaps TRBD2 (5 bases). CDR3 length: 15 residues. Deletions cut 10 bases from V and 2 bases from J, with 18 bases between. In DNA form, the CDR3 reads TGTGCCACCCCAGTATCGAGGGCCCCCTACAATGAGCAGTTCTTC. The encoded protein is CATPVSRAPYNEQFF.